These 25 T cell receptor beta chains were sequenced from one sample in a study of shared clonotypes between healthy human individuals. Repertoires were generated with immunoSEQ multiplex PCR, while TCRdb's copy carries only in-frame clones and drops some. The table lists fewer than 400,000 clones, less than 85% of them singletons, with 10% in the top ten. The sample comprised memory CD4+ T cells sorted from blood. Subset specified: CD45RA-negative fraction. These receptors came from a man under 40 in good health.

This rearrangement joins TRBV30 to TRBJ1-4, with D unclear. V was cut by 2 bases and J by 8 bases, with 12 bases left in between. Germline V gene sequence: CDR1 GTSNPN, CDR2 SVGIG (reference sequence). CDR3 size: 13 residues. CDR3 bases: TGTGCCTGGAGTTTCTCGACCAGGGAAAAACTGTTTTTT. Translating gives CAWSFSTREKLFF. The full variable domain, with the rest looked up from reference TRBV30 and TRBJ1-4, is SQTIHQWPATLVQPVGSPLSLECTVEGTSNPNLYWYRQAAGRGLQLLFYSVGIGQISSEVPQNLSASRPQDRQFILSSKKLLLSDSGFYLCAWSFSTREKLFFGSGTQLSVL.

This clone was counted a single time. The CDR3 spells CASFRTGRNYGNQPQHF. Here the CDR3 DNA reads TGTGCCAGCTTTCGAACAGGGCGGAATTATGGCAATCAGCCCCAGCATTTT. The chain uses TRBV28 and TRBJ1-5; weak D call: TRBD1 (6 bases). The CDR3 contains 17 residues. Germline V CDR1 and CDR2: MDHEN, SYDVKM. Between the trimmed V and J ends, which lost 8 bases and 2 bases, there was a span of 22 bases.

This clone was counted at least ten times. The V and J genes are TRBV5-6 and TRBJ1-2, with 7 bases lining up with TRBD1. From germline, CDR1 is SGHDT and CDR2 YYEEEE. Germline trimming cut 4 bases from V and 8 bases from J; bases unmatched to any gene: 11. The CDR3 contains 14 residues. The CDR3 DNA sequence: TGTGCCAGCAGCCCCGAGACAGGGTTTCGGGGCTACACCTTC. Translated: CASSPETGFRGYTF. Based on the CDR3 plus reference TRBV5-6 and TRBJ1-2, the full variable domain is DAGVTQSPTHLIKTRGQQVTLRCSPKSGHDTVSWYQQALGQGPQFIFQYYEEEERQRGNFPDRFSGHQFPNYSSELNVNALLLGDSALYLCASSPETGFRGYTFGSGTRLTVV.

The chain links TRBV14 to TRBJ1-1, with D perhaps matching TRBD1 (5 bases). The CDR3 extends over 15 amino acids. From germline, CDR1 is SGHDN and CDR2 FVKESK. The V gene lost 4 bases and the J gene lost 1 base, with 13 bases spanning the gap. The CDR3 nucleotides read TGTGCCAGCAGCCTCTGGGGGTCACCGAACACTGAAGCTTTCTTT. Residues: CASSLWGSPNTEAFF.

The CDR3 DNA sequence: TGTGCCAGCGGAGGGGCTAGCGGGAGGATATCAGATACGCAGTATTTT. Its translation: CASGGASGRISDTQYF. The chain employs TRBV2 and TRBJ2-3, with 11 bases matching TRBD2. V shed 8 bases, J shed 4 bases, and the junction held 11 bases outside the gene matches. Germline values: CDR1 SNHLY, CDR2 FYNNEI. This CDR3 has 16 residues.

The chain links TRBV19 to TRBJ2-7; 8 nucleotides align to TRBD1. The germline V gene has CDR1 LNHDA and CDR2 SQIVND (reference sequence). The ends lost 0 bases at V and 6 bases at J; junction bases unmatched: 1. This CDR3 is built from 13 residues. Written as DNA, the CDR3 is TGTGCCAGTAGTATAGAGACAGGGGTCGAGCAGTACTTC. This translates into CASSIETGVEQYF.

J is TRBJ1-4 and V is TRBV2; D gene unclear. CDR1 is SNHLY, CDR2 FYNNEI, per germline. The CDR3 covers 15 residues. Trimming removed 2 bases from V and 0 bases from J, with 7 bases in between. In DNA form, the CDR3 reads TGTGCCAGCAGTGAATTCACAGCAACTAATGAAAAACTGTTTTTT. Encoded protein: CASSEFTATNEKLFF.

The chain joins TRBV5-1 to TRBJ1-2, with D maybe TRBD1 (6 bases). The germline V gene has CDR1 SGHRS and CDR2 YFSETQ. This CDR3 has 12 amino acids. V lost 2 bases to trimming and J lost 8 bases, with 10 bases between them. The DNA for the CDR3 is TGCGCCAGCAGCTTACAGGGCTGGGGCTACACCTTC. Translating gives CASSLQGWGYTF.

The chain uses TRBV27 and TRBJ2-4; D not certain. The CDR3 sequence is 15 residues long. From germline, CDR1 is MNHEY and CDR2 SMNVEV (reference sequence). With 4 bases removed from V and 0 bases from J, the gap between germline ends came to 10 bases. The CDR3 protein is CASSWAVLAKNIQYF. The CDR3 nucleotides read TGTGCCAGCAGTTGGGCGGTCCTAGCCAAAAACATTCAGTACTTC.

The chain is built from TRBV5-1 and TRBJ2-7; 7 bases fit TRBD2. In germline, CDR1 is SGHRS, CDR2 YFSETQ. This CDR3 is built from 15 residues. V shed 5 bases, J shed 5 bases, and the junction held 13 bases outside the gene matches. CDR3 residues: CASSPRPDSGHEQYF. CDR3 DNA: TGCGCCAGCAGTCCGAGACCCGATAGCGGGCACGAGCAGTACTTC. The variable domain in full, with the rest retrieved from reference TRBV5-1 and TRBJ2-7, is KAGVTQTPRYLIKTRGQQVTLSCSPISGHRSVSWYQQTPGQGLQFLFEYFSETQRNKGNFPGRFSGRQFSNSRSEMNVSTLELGDSALYLCASSPRPDSGHEQYFGPGTRLTVT.

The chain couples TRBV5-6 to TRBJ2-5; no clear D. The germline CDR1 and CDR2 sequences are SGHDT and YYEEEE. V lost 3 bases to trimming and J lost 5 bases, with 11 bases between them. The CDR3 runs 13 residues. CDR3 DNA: TGTGCCAGCAGCTCCAACCTCGGGGAGACCCAGTACTTC. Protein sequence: CASSSNLGETQYF.

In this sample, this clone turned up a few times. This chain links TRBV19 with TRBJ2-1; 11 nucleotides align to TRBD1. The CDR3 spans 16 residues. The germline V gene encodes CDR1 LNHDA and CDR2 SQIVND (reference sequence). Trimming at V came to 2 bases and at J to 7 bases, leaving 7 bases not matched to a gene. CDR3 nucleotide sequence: TGTGCCAGTAGTATACAAGGACAGGGGGCAATAAATGAGCAGTTCTTC. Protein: CASSIQGQGAINEQFF.

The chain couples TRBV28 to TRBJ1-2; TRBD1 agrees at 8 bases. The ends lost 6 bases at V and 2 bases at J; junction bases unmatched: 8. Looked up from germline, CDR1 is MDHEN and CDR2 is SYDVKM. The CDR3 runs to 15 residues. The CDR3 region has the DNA TGTGCCAGCAGATTCTTGACAGGGGACAACTATGGCTACACCTTC. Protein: CASRFLTGDNYGYTF.

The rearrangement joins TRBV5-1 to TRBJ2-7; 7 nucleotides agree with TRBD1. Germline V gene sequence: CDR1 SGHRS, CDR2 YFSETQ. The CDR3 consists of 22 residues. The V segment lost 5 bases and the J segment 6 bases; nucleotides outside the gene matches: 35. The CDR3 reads CASRRGMRSGSLFDRAVSEQYF. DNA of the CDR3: TGCGCCAGCAGAAGGGGAATGAGGTCTGGGTCCTTGTTCGACAGGGCGGTCTCCGAGCAGTACTTC.

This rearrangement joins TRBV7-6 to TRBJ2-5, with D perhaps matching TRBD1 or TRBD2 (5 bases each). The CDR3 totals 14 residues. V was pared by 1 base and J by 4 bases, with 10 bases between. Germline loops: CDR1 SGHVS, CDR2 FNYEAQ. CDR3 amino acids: CASSLGGVGETQYF. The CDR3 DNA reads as TGTGCCAGCAGCTTAGGAGGGGTTGGAGAGACCCAGTACTTC.

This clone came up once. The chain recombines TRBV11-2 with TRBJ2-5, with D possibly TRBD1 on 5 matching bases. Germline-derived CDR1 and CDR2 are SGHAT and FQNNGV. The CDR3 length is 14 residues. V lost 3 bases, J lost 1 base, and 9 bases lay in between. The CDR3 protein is CASSFNRIQETQYF. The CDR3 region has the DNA TGTGCCAGCAGCTTCAACAGGATCCAAGAGACCCAGTACTTC. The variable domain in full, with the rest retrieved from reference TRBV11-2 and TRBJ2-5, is EAGVAQSPRYKIIEKRQSVAFWCNPISGHATLYWYQQILGQGPKLLIQFQNNGVVDDSQLPKDRFSAERLKGVDSTLKIQPAKLEDSAVYLCASSFNRIQETQYFGPGTRLLVL.

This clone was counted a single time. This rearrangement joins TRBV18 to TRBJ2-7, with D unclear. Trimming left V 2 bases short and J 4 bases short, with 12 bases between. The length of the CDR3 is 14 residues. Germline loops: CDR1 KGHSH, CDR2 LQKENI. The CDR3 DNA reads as TGTGCCAGCTCACCATCAACCGGGTGGTACGAGCAGTACTTC. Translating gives CASSPSTGWYEQYF.

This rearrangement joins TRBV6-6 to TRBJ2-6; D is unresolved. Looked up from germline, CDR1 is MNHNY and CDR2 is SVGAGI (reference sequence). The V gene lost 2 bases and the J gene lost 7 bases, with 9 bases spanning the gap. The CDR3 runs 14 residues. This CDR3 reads CASSYVRSANVLTF. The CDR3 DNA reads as TGTGCCAGCAGTTACGTCCGGTCTGCCAACGTCCTGACTTTC.

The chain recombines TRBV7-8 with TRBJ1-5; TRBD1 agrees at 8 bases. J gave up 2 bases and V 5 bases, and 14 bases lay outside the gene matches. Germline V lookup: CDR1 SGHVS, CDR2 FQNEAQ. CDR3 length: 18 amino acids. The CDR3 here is CASSPLGVRGLGNQPQHF. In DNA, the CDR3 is TGTGCCAGCAGCCCCCTTGGCGTCAGGGGGCTTGGCAATCAGCCCCAGCATTTT.

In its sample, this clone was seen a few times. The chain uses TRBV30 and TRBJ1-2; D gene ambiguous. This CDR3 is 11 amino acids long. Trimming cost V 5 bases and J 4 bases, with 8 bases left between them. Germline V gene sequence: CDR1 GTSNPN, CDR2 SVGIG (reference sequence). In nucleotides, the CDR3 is TGTGCCTGGTGGGCCTCCTATGGCTACACCTTC. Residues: CAWWASYGYTF.

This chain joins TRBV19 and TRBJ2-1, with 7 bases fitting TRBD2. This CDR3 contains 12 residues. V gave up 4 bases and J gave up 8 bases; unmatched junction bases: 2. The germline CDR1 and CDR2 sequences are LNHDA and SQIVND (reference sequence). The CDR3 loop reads CASSSGGYEQFF. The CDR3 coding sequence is TGTGCCAGTAGTAGCGGGGGATATGAGCAGTTCTTC.

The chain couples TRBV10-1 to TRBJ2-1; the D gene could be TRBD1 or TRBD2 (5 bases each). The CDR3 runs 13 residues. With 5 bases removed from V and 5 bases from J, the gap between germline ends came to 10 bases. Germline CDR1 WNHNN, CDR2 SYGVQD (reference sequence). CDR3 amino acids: CASSTGPNNEQFF. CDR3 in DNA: TGCGCCAGCAGTACGGGACCAAACAATGAGCAGTTCTTC.

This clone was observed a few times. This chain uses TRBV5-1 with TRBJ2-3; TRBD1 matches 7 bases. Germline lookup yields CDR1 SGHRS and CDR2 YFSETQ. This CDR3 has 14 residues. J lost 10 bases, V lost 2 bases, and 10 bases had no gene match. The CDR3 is CASSLGQGVAAQYF. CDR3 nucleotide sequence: TGCGCCAGCAGCTTAGGGCAGGGGGTAGCTGCGCAGTATTTT. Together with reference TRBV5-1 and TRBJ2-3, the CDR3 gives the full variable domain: KAGVTQTPRYLIKTRGQQVTLSCSPISGHRSVSWYQQTPGQGLQFLFEYFSETQRNKGNFPGRFSGRQFSNSRSEMNVSTLELGDSALYLCASSLGQGVAAQYFGPGTRLTVL.

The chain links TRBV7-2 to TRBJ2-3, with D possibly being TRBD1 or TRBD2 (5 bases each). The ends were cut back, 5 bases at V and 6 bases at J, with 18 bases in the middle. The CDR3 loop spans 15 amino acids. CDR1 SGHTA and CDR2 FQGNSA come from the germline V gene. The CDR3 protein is CASSPRGGRGDTQYF. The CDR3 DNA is TGTGCCAGCAGCCCCCGGGGTGGCCGGGGCGATACGCAGTATTTT.

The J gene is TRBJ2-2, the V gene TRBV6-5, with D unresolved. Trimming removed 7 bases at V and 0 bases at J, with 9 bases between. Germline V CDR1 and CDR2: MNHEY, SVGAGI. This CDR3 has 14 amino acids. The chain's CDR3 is CASIGFPNTGELFF. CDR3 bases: TGTGCCAGCATTGGGTTTCCGAACACCGGGGAGCTGTTTTTT.